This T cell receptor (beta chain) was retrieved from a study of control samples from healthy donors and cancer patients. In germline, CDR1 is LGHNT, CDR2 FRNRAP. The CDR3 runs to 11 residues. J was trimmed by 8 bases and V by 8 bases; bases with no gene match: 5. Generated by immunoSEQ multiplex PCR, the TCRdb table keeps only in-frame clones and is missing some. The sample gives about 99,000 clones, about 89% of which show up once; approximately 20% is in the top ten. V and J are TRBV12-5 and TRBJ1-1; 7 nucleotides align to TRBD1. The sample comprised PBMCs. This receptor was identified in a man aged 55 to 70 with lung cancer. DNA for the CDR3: TGTGCTAGTCGGGAAGGGGGCGAAGCTTTCTTT. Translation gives CASREGGEAFF. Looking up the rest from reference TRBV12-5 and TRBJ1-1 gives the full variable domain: DARVTQTPRHKVTEMGQEVTMRCQPILGHNTVFWYRQTMMQGLELLAYFRNRAPLDDSGMPKDRFSAEMPDATLATLKIQPSEPRDSAVYFCASREGGEAFFGQGTRLTVV.